The TCR beta chain under discussion was sequenced for a study of blood T cell repertoires in COVID-19. Study at large: Acute and convalescent COVID-19 samples came from the United States, Italy and Spain. Nucleic acid was either cDNA or gDNA, and it came from T cells, B-cell-depleted T cells, or PBMCs.

Original processing notes: Amplification from reference gene primers served as the basis for estimated nucleated cell counts. The method was immunoSEQ multiplex PCR; TCRdb's version includes in-frame clones alone and lacks a portion of them. Clone size and the V and J calls come from that table; the DNA yielded D and trimming. The sample records about 220,000 clones, around four fifths being singletons. The origin of this receptor is a man aged 30 to 39 with active or convalescent COVID-19. Material for sequencing was peripheral blood.

This chain's CDR3 is CASSRTPLTGDEQYF. CDR3 in DNA: TGTGCCAGCAGCCGAACCCCGTTGACAGGGGACGAGCAGTACTTC. The V and J genes are TRBV11-2 and TRBJ2-7, with 8 positions matching TRBD1. Germline V gene data show CDR1 as SGHAT and CDR2 as FQNNGV. The CDR3 sequence is 15 residues long. V dropped 5 bases and J dropped 5; count of bases not matched to a gene: 11. Full variable domain (remainder filled in from reference TRBV11-2 and TRBJ2-7): EAGVAQSPRYKIIEKRQSVAFWCNPISGHATLYWYQQILGQGPKLLIQFQNNGVVDDSQLPKDRFSAERLKGVDSTLKIQPAKLEDSAVYLCASSRTPLTGDEQYFGPGTRLTVT.